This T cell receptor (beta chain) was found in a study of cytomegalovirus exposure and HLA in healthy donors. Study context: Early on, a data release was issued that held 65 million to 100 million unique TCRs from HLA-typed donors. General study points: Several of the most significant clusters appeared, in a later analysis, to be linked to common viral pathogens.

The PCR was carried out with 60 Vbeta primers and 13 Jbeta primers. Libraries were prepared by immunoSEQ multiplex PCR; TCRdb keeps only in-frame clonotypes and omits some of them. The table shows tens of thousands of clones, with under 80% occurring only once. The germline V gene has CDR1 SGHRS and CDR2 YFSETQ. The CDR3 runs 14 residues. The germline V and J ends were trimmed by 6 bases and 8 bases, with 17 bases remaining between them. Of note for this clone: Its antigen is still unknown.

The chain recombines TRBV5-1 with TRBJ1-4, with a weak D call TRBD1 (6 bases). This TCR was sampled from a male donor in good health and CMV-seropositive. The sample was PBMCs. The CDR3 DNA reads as TGCGCCAGCACCGCGGGGGGCGCAGGGGAAAAACTGTTTTTT. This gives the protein CASTAGGAGEKLFF.